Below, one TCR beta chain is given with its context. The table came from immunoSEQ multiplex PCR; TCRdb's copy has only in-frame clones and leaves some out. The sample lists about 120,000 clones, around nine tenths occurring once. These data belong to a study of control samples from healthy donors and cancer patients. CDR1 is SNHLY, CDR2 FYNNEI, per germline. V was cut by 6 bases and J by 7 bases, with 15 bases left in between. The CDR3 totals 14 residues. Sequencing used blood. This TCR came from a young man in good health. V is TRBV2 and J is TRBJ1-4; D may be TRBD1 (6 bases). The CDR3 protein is CASSPDRRVEKLFF. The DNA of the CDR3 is TGTGCCAGCAGCCCGGACAGACGTGTTGAAAAACTGTTTTTT.